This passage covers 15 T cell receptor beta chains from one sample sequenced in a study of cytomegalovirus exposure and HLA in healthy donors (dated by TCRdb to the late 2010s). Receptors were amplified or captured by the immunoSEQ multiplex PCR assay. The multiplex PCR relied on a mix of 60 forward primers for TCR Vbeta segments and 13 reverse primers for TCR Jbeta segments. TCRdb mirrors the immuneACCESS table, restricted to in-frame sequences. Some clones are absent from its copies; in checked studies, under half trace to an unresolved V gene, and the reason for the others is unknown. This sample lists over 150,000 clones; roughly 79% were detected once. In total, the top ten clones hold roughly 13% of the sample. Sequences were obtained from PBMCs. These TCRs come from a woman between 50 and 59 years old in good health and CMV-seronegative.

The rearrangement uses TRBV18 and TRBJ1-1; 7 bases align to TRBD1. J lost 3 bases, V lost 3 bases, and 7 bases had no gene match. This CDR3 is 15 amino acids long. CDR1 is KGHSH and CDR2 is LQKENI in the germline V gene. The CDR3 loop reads CASSPGAGGYTEAFF. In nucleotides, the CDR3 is TGTGCCAGCTCACCGGGGGCAGGGGGTTACACTGAAGCTTTCTTT.

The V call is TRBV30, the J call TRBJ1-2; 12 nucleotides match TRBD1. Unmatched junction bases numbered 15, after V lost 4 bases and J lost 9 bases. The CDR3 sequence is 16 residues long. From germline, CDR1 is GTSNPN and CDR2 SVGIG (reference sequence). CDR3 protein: CAWIRDRGLGAMSYTF. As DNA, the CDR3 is TGTGCCTGGATTCGGGACAGGGGGCTTGGGGCTATGAGCTACACCTTC.

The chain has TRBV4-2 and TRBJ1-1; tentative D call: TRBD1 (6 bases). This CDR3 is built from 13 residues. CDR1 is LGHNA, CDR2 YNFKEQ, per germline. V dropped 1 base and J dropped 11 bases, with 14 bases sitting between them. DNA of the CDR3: TGTGCCAGCAGCCAAGGGGGTGAGGGGGATGCTTTCTTT. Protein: CASSQGGEGDAFF.

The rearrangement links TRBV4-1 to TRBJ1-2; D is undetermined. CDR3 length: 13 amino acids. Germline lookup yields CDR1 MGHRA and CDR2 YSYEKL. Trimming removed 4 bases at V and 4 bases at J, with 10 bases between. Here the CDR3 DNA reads TGCGCCAGCAGCCGGGAGAGCTCCTATGGCTACACCTTC. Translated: CASSRESSYGYTF.

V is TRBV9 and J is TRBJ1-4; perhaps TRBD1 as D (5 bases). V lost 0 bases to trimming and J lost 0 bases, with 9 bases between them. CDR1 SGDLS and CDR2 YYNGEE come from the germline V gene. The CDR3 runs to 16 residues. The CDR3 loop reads CASSVGRAATNEKLFF. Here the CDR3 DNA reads TGTGCCAGCAGCGTAGGCAGGGCAGCAACTAATGAAAAACTGTTTTTT.

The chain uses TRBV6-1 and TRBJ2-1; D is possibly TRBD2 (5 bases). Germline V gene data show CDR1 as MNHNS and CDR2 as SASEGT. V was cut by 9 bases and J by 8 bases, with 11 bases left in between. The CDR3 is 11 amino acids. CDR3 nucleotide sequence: TGTGCCAGTGGGGAGTTCGATGAGCAGTTCTTC. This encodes CASGEFDEQFF.

The CDR3 here is CASSFYSNYGYTF. Here the CDR3 DNA reads TGTGCCAGCAGTTTCTATTCAAACTATGGCTACACCTTC. V usage is TRBV6-5 and J usage is TRBJ1-2, with unresolved D. Germline V gene data show CDR1 as MNHEY and CDR2 as SVGAGI. V was cut by 4 bases and J by 2 bases, with 8 bases left in between. The CDR3 loop spans 13 amino acids.

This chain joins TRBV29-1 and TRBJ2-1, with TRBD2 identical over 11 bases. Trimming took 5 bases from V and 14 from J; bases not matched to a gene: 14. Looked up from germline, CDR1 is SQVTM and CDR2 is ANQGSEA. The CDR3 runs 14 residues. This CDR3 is CSVTWGSGRAWKFF. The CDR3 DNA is TGCAGCGTTACTTGGGGTAGCGGGAGGGCATGGAAGTTCTTC.

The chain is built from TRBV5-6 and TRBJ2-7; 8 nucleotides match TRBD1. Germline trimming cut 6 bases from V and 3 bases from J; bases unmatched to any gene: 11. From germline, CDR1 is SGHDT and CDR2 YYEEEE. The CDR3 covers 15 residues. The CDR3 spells CASTSIGQGNYEQYF. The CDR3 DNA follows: TGTGCCAGCACCTCCATCGGACAGGGCAACTACGAGCAGTACTTC.

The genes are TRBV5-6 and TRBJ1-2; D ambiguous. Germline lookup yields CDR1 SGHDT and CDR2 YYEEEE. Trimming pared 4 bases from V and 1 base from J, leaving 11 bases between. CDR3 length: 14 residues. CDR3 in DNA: TGTGCCAGCAGCCCGGTTAGTGTTAACTATGGCTACACCTTC. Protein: CASSPVSVNYGYTF.

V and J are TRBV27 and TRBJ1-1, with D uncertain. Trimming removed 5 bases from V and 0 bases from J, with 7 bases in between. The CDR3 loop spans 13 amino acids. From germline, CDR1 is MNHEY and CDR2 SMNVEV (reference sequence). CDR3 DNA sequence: TGTGCCAGCAGTCACTCATTGAACACTGAAGCTTTCTTT. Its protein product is CASSHSLNTEAFF.

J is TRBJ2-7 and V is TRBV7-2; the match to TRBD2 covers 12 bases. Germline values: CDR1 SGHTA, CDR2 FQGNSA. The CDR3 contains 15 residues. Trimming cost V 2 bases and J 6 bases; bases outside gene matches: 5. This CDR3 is CASSLPLAGGSEQYF. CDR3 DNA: TGTGCCAGCAGCTTACCCCTAGCGGGAGGGTCCGAGCAGTACTTC.

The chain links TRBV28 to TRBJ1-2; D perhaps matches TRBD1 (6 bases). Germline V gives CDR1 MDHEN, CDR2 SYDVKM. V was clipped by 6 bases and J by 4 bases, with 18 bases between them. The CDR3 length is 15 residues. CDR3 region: CASSPTSTGVYGYTF. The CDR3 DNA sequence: TGTGCCAGCAGCCCCACCTCGACAGGTGTCTATGGCTACACCTTC.

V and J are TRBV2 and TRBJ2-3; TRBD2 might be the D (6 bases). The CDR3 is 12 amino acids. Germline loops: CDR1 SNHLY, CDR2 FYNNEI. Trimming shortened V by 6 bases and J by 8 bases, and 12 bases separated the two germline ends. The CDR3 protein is CASRGEVVTQYF. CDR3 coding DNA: TGTGCCAGCAGGGGGGAGGTGGTTACGCAGTATTTT.

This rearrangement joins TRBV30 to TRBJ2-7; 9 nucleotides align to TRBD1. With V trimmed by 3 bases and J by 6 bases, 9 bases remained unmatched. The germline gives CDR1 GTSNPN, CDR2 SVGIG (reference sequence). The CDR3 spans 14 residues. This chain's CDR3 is CAWSHTGGEGEQYF. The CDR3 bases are TGTGCCTGGAGCCATACAGGGGGCGAAGGCGAGCAGTACTTC.